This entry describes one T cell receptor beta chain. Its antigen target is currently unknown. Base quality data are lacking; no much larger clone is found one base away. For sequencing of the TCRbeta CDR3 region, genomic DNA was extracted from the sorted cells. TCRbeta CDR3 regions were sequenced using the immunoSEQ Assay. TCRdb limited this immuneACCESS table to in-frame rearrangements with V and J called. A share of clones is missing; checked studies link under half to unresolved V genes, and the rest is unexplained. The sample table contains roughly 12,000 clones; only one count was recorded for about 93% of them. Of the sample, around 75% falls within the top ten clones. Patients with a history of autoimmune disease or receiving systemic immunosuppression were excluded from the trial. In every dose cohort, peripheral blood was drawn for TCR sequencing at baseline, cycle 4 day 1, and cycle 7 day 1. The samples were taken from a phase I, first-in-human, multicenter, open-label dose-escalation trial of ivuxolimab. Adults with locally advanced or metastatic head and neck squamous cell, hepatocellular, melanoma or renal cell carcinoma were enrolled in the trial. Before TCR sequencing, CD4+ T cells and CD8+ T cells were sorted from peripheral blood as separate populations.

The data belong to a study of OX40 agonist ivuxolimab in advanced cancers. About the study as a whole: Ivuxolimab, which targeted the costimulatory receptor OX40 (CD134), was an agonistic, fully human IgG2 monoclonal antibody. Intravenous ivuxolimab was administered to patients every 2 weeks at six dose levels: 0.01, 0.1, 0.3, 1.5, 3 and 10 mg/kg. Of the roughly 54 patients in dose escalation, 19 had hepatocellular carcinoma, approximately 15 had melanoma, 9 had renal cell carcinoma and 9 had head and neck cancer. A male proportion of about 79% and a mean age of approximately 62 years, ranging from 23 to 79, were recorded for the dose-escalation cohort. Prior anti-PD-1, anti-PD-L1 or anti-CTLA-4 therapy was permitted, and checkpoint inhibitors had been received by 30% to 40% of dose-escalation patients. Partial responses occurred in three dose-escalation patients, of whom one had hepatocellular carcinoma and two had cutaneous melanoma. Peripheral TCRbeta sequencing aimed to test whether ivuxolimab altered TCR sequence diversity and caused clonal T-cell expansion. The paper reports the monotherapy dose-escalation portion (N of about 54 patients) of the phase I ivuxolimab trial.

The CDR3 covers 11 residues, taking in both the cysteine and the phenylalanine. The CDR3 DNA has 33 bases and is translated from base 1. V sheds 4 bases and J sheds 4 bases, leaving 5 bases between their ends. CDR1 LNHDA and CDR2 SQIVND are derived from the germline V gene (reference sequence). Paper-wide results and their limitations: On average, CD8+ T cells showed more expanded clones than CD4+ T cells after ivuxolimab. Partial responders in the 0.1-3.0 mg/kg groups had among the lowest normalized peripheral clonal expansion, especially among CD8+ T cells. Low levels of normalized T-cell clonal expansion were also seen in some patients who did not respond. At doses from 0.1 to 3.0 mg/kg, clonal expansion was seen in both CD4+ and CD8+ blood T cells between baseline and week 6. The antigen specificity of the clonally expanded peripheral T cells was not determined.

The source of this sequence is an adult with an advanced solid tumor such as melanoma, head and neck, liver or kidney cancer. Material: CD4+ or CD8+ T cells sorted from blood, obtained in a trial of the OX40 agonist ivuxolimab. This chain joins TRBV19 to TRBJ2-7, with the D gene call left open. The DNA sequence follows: TGTGCCAGTAGTACAGGATACGAGCAGTACTTC. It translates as CASSTGYEQYF. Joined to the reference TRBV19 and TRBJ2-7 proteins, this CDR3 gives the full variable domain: DGGITQSPKYLFRKEGQNVTLSCEQNLNHDAMYWYRQDPGQGLRLIYYSQIVNDFQKGDIAEGYSVSREKKESFPLTVTSAQKNPTAFYLCASSTGYEQYFGPGTRLTVT.